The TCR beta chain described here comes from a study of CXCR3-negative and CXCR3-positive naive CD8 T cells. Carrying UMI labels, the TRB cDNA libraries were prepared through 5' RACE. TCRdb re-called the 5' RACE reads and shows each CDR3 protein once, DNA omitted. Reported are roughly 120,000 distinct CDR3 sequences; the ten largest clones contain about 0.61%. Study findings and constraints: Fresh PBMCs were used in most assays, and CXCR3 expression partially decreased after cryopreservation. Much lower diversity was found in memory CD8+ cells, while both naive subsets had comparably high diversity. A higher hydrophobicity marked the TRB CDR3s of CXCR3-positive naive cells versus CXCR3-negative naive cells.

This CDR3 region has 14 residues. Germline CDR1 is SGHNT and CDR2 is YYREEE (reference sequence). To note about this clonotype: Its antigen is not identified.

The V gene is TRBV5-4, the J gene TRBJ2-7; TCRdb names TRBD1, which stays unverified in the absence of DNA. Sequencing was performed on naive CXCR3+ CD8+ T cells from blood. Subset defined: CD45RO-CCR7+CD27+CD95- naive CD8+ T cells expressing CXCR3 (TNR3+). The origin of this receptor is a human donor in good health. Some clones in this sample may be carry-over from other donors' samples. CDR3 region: CANSLEVGGYEQYF.